Below are 14 T cell receptor beta chains sequenced from a single sample in a study of shared clonotypes between healthy human individuals. Method: immunoSEQ multiplex PCR; TCRdb's copy keeps in-frame clones and lacks some. The sample holds some 2,400,000 clones; about 94% are singletons and the top ten take 0.1% to 0.15%. Sequenced: naive CD4+ T cells sorted from blood. The subset was: CD45RA+ positively selected. All receptors derive from a man aged 18 to 30 in good health.

The rearrangement joins TRBV7-2 to TRBJ1-1, with 9 bases lining up with TRBD1. V was pared by 4 bases and J by 1 base, with 7 bases of the junction left unmatched. Germline CDR1 reads SGHTA; CDR2 reads FQGNSA. The CDR3 is made up of 16 amino acids. DNA for the CDR3: TGTGCCAGCAGCTCTAGAGGGACAGGGAAGAACACTGAAGCTTTCTTT. This translates into CASSSRGTGKNTEAFF.

With respect to this clone: This sample includes further DNA sequences coding for the same CDR3. The chain links TRBV7-9 to TRBJ1-3; D is unresolved. The CDR3 contains 12 residues. CDR1 and CDR2 (germline): SEHNR, FQNEAQ (reference sequence). V was pared by 3 bases and J by 4 bases, with 4 bases between. The CDR3 nucleotides are TGTGCCAGCAGCTTTGGGGGAAACACCATATATTTT. This encodes CASSFGGNTIYF.

V is TRBV6-5 and J is TRBJ2-7; D is possibly TRBD2 (6 bases). The germline gives CDR1 MNHEY, CDR2 SVGAGI. With 1 base removed from V and 6 bases from J, the gap between germline ends came to 10 bases. This CDR3 has 13 residues. Here the CDR3 reads CASSYLGGTEQYF. CDR3 in DNA: TGTGCCAGCAGTTACTTGGGGGGAACCGAGCAGTACTTC.

Concerning this clone: The identical CDR3 is also encoded by other nucleotide sequences in the sample. The V call is TRBV5-1, the J call TRBJ2-1, with TRBD2 matching over 12 bases. V was clipped by 4 bases and J by 4 bases; unmatched bases: 3. The CDR3 consists of 15 residues. Germline CDR1 reads SGHRS; CDR2 reads YFSETQ. CDR3 protein: CASSQGTSGYNEQFF. For the CDR3, the DNA is TGCGCCAGCAGCCAGGGGACTAGCGGGTACAATGAGCAGTTCTTC.

This chain uses TRBV5-1 with TRBJ2-1; maybe TRBD2 (6 bases). Germline CDR1 SGHRS, CDR2 YFSETQ. Trimming removed 0 bases from V and 4 bases from J, with 11 bases in between. There are 15 residues in the CDR3. CDR3 sequence reads: CASSLAEGTYNEQFF. DNA of the CDR3: TGCGCCAGCAGCTTGGCGGAGGGGACTTACAATGAGCAGTTCTTC.

The chain couples TRBV2 to TRBJ1-6, with D maybe TRBD1 (5 bases). The CDR3 spans 14 residues. V gave up 6 bases and J gave up 6 bases, with 12 bases separating them. The germline V gene encodes CDR1 SNHLY and CDR2 FYNNEI. The CDR3 loop reads CASSPDTFNSPLHF. CDR3 in DNA: TGTGCCAGCAGCCCGGACACCTTTAATTCACCCCTCCACTTT.

V is TRBV5-1 and J is TRBJ2-7, with 7 bases aligning to TRBD1. In germline, CDR1 is SGHRS, CDR2 YFSETQ. This CDR3 contains 16 residues. The V and J ends lost 1 base and 2 bases, in that order; junction bases with no gene match: 9. The CDR3 loop is CASSLIARGYTYEQYF. The DNA of the CDR3 is TGCGCCAGCAGCTTGATAGCCAGGGGGTACACCTACGAGCAGTACTTC.

The chain joins TRBV7-9 to TRBJ2-2, with D perhaps being TRBD1 or TRBD2 (5 bases each). V lost 5 bases and J lost 2, with 24 bases in between. This CDR3 contains 19 residues. Germline-derived CDR1 and CDR2 are SEHNR and FQNEAQ (reference sequence). The CDR3 nucleotides read TGTGCCAGCAGCCCAACGTTGGACTTACAGGCCCAAAACACCGGGGAGCTGTTTTTT. Its translation: CASSPTLDLQAQNTGELFF.

The chain recombines TRBV7-2 with TRBJ2-5; 11 bases line up with TRBD1. The CDR3 extends over 14 amino acids. The germline gives CDR1 SGHTA, CDR2 FQGNSA. V dropped 8 bases and J dropped 5; count of bases not matched to a gene: 7. CDR3 DNA: TGTGCCAGCGGGACAGGGGGGACGAGGGAGACCCAGTACTTC. It is translated as CASGTGGTRETQYF.

The rearrangement joins TRBV7-9 to TRBJ2-1; 8 bases align to TRBD2. V dropped 3 bases and J dropped 3; count of bases not matched to a gene: 4. This CDR3 has 15 residues. CDR1 and CDR2 from the germline V gene are SEHNR and FQNEAQ (reference sequence). The CDR3 sequence is CASSLSGGHYNEQFF. The DNA of the CDR3 is TGTGCCAGCAGCTTGAGCGGGGGCCACTACAATGAGCAGTTCTTC.

The rearrangement joins TRBV27 to TRBJ1-2, with 7 bases fitting TRBD1. The ends lost 4 bases at V and 5 bases at J; junction bases unmatched: 13. Germline values: CDR1 MNHEY, CDR2 SMNVEV (reference sequence). CDR3 length: 16 residues. The CDR3 sequence: CASSSGQLTAMYGYTF. DNA of the CDR3: TGTGCCAGCAGTTCGGGACAGCTCACGGCGATGTATGGCTACACCTTC.

In its sample, this clone was seen once. The gene calls are TRBV6-4 and TRBJ2-1; a weak D match, TRBD1 (6 bases). Trimming cost V 5 bases and J 4 bases, with 18 bases left between them. The germline gives CDR1 MRHNA, CDR2 SNTAGT. The CDR3 length is 16 residues. CDR3 DNA: TGTGCCAGCAGTAAAACAGGGAGTCCCCCTTACAATGAGCAGTTCTTC. Translating gives CASSKTGSPPYNEQFF.

The chain employs TRBV2 and TRBJ1-3; no clear D. V lost 4 bases and J 4 bases, leaving 11 bases between the germline ends. CDR1 and CDR2 (germline): SNHLY, FYNNEI. The CDR3 is 14 residues long. As DNA, the CDR3 is TGTGCCAGCAGTGTTCAGGATGCGGGAAACACCATATATTTT. It is translated as CASSVQDAGNTIYF. The entire variable domain, with the rest obtained from reference TRBV2 and TRBJ1-3, is as follows: EPEVTQTPSHQVTQMGQEVILRCVPISNHLYFYWYRQILGQKVEFLVSFYNNEISEKSEIFDDQFSVERPDGSNFTLKIRSTKLEDSAMYFCASSVQDAGNTIYFGEGSWLTVV.

The V and J genes are TRBV6-5 and TRBJ1-4; 9 bases agree with TRBD1. CDR3 size: 14 residues. Unmatched junction bases numbered 1, after V lost 0 bases and J lost 8 bases. Germline V gene lookup returns CDR1 MNHEY and CDR2 SVGAGI. CDR3 nucleotide sequence: TGTGCCAGCAGTTACTCAGACAGGGGGGAAAAACTGTTTTTT. It is translated as CASSYSDRGEKLFF.